This T cell receptor (beta chain) was captured in a study of blood T cell repertoires in COVID-19. Study-level information: Acute and convalescent COVID-19 specimens originated in the United States, Italy and Spain.

The V end was cut by 11 bases, the J end by 7 bases, with 18 bases between. Germline V gives CDR1 MDHEN, CDR2 SYDVKM. The CDR3 runs 13 residues. In the study's own analysis: Reference gene primer amplification gave estimated nucleated cell counts. Assay used: immunoSEQ multiplex PCR; TCRdb lists only in-frame clones, some missing. Clone size and the V and J calls come from that table; the DNA yielded D and trimming. The sample holds approximately 260,000 clones; around 87% are singletons and the top ten take about 3.3%. Individuals drawn from 24 US areas were about 18 to 90 years old. Cohorts were based on clinical histories the participants reported.

The sample taken for sequencing was PBMCs or T cells enriched from blood (not recorded which). This sequence joins TRBV28 and TRBJ1-5; TRBD1 might be the D (5 bases). The sequence came from a woman aged 40 to 50 with acute COVID-19. CDR3: CASSRGGVQPQHF. DNA for the CDR3: TGTGCCTCCTCCCGTGGGGGGGTCCAGCCCCAGCATTTT.